This T cell receptor beta chain was sequenced during a study of blood T cells in healthy people across ages. Study results and limitations: Older age went with lower TCR beta diversity per million T cells, in a roughly linear way. CMV status of donors was not determined, possibly confounding expanded clonotype changes. There were more naive CD4+ cells and higher diversity in long-lived donors than in aged donors.

For the second PCR, which ran for roughly 6 to 11 cycles, a sample-barcoded 5' primer and a J-beta primer mix were used. The template-switch adaptor, which had 12 random nucleotides, put a tag on each cDNA molecule. TCRdb used MiXCR to reprocess the 5' RACE reads, holding one entry per CDR3 protein. The repertoire holds approximately 810,000 distinct CDR3 sequences, with approximately 35% as singletons. As regards this clonotype: Its antigen remains unknown.

This CDR3 contains 14 residues. The trim removed 7 bases at V and 3 bases at J, leaving 7 bases unmatched. The receptor's source is a man in his late teens or twenties in good health. The rearrangement uses TRBV12-3 or TRBV12-4 and TRBJ1-1; TRBD1 matches 8 bases. Sample: blood. The CDR3 here is CASTSGGGDTEAFF. The CDR3 DNA follows: TGTGCCAGCACCTCAGGGGGCGGGGACACTGAAGCTTTCTTT.